The 25 T cell receptor beta chains below were found in one sample sequenced in a study of T cells in Graves' hyperthyroidism and ophthalmopathy. RNA transcripts served as the template for amplifying TCR beta CDR3 regions. The HTBI primer set served for first-round RT-PCR of the TCR CDR3. TCRdb independently ran MiXCR on the multiplex PCR reads; one entry per CDR3 protein. Seen here are about 520,000 distinct CDR3 sequences, roughly 25% observed once, and the top ten hold around 10%. The sequenced material came from blood. These TCRs come from a woman under 40 with Graves' ophthalmopathy.

This clonotype has at least ten counts. This chain uses TRBV2 with TRBJ1-2, with D perhaps TRBD1 (6 bases). V was pared by 5 bases and J by 12 bases, with 19 bases between. The CDR3 is made up of 13 amino acids. Looked up from germline, CDR1 is SNHLY and CDR2 is FYNNEI. The CDR3 loop is CASSYREAFIHTF. The CDR3 DNA reads TGTGCCAGCAGTTACAGGGAGGCCTTTATCCACACCTTC. The full variable domain, rest sourced from reference TRBV2 and TRBJ1-2, is EPEVTQTPSHQVTQMGQEVILRCVPISNHLYFYWYRQILGQKVEFLVSFYNNEISEKSEIFDDQFSVERPDGSNFTLKIRSTKLEDSAMYFCASSYREAFIHTFGSGTRLTVV.

This clonotype showed up just a few times. This rearrangement joins TRBV9 to TRBJ2-7; no definite D call. V was trimmed by 3 bases and J by 4 bases, leaving 17 bases between them. The CDR3 covers 15 residues. Per the germline V gene, CDR1 is SGDLS and CDR2 is YYNGEE. CDR3 loop: CASSASPGSRYEQYF. CDR3 DNA: TGTGCCAGCAGCGCGTCCCCTGGCTCTCGGTACGAGCAGTACTTC.

There are many counts of this clonotype. The genes are TRBV28 and TRBJ1-1; D uncertain. This CDR3 spans 14 amino acids. The germline V gene encodes CDR1 MDHEN and CDR2 SYDVKM. Trimming removed 7 bases at V and 5 bases at J, with 17 bases between. The CDR3 loop reads CASNTVGEVTEAFF. CDR3 DNA sequence: TGTGCCAGCAATACCGTTGGAGAAGTGACTGAAGCTTTCTTT.

Ten or more counts support this clonotype. The chain joins TRBV7-9 to TRBJ2-2; D gene ambiguous. Trimming took off 2 bases at V and 3 bases at J, with 7 bases between the two ends. This CDR3 region has 14 residues. Germline V CDR1 and CDR2: SEHNR, FQNEAQ (reference sequence). CDR3 coding DNA: TGTGCCAGCAGCTTAAAAGCCGACACCGGGGAGCTGTTTTTT. Amino acid sequence: CASSLKADTGELFF.

This rearrangement joins TRBV5-1 to TRBJ2-7; 8 bases are shared with TRBD1. The CDR3 runs 14 residues. Germline assignment: CDR1 SGHRS and CDR2 YFSETQ. V was pared by 3 bases and J by 3 bases, with 5 bases of the junction left unmatched. The CDR3 DNA reads TGCGCCAGCAGCTGGACAGGGAAGAGCTACGAGCAGTACTTC. This translates into CASSWTGKSYEQYF.

The gene calls are TRBV11-2 and TRBJ2-5, with D tentatively TRBD2 (6 bases). The germline V gene has CDR1 SGHAT and CDR2 FQNNGV. The CDR3 length is 14 residues. V was cut by 5 bases and J by 5 bases, with 15 bases left in between. For the CDR3, the DNA is TGTGCCAGCAGCCGCACGGGGGTTGGGGAGACCCAGTACTTC. Translation: CASSRTGVGETQYF.

This clonotype was counted many times. The chain is built from TRBV19 and TRBJ1-2; D might be TRBD1 (5 bases). This CDR3 spans 14 amino acids. Deletions cut 5 bases from V and 7 bases from J, with 17 bases between. The germline V gene encodes CDR1 LNHDA and CDR2 SQIVND (reference sequence). CDR3 sequence reads: CASSQGTRAAGYTF. As DNA, the CDR3 is TGTGCCAGTAGTCAAGGGACCAGGGCGGCTGGCTACACCTTC.

This chain connects TRBV30 to TRBJ1-5, with a possible D match to TRBD1 (6 bases). Per the germline V gene, CDR1 is GTSNPN and CDR2 is SVGIG (reference sequence). The CDR3 totals 15 residues. Trimming cost V 5 bases and J 2 bases, with 16 bases left between them. CDR3 nucleotides: TGTGCCTGGGGAAGGACAGTGAATGGCAATCAGCCCCAGCATTTT. Translated: CAWGRTVNGNQPQHF.

The chain is built from TRBV25-1 and TRBJ1-1; D is possibly TRBD1 (5 bases). V lost 6 bases and J 1 base, leaving 18 bases between the germline ends. The CDR3 spans 16 residues. Germline lookup yields CDR1 MGHDK and CDR2 SYGVNS. The CDR3 reads CASRAARGRWNTEAFF. In nucleotides, the CDR3 is TGTGCCAGCAGAGCGGCGCGGGGGAGGTGGAACACTGAAGCTTTCTTT.

This rearrangement joins TRBV12-3 or TRBV12-4 to TRBJ1-3; D ambiguous. Trimming stripped 6 bases from V and 4 bases from J, with 7 bases between. The CDR3 is made up of 12 amino acids. CDR3 amino acids: CASSSMGNTIYF. For the CDR3, the DNA is TGTGCCAGCAGCTCAATGGGAAACACCATATATTTT.

The J gene is TRBJ1-1, the V gene TRBV12-3 or TRBV12-4; D ambiguous. This CDR3 is 13 amino acids long. The V and J ends lost 7 bases and 1 base respectively, with 10 bases between them. The chain's CDR3 is CASTTDENTEAFF. The CDR3 DNA reads TGTGCCAGCACTACCGACGAGAACACTGAAGCTTTCTTT.

V is TRBV6-4 and J is TRBJ1-5, with 7 bases fitting TRBD1. CDR1 is MRHNA and CDR2 is SNTAGT in the germline V gene. The J segment lost 4 bases and the V segment lost 2 bases, leaving 8 bases of the junction unmatched. CDR3 length equals 16 residues. The CDR3 bases are TGTGCCAGCAGTGACCCGGGACAGTGGAGAAATCAGCCCCAGCATTTT. Amino acids: CASSDPGQWRNQPQHF.

This clonotype was seen many times. J is TRBJ1-2 and V is TRBV12-3 or TRBV12-4; D is unresolved. The CDR3 is made up of 13 amino acids. V lost 3 bases and J lost 0, with 5 bases in between. The DNA for the CDR3 is TGTGCCAGCAGTTTTAACCCTAACTATGGCTACACCTTC. It encodes CASSFNPNYGYTF.

The J gene is TRBJ2-7, the V gene TRBV24-1; D remains unclear. Germline CDR1 is KGHDR and CDR2 is SFDVKD. Deletions cut 4 bases from V and 5 bases from J, with 14 bases between. The CDR3 loop spans 14 amino acids. In nucleotides, the CDR3 is TGTGCCACCAGTGACCTCGCTTCGCCCCACGAGCAGTACTTC. This translates into CATSDLASPHEQYF.

This chain connects TRBV7-3 to TRBJ2-7; 8 bases fit TRBD1. Germline values: CDR1 SGHTA, CDR2 FQGTGA. The V gene end was trimmed by 2 bases and the J gene end by 7 bases; junction bases not matched to a gene: 4. The CDR3 is 13 residues long. CDR3 DNA: TGTGCCAGCAGCTTAGCCGGGACAGGAGAGCAGTACTTC. This codes for CASSLAGTGEQYF.

Ten or more counts support this clonotype. The chain joins TRBV6-2 or TRBV6-3 to TRBJ1-1; possible D gene TRBD1, 5 bases. In germline, CDR1 is MNHEY, CDR2 SVGEGT. This CDR3 is built from 16 residues. V gave up 8 bases and J gave up 3 bases, with 22 bases separating them. CDR3 sequence reads: CASRNHWTNGDTEAFF. CDR3 coding DNA: TGTGCCAGCCGGAACCACTGGACAAATGGGGACACTGAAGCTTTCTTT.

The rearrangement links TRBV30 to TRBJ2-7, with D unresolved. This CDR3 is 15 amino acids long. The V gene lost 0 bases and the J gene lost 3 bases, with 15 bases spanning the gap. From germline, CDR1 is GTSNPN and CDR2 SVGIG (reference sequence). The CDR3 DNA follows: TGTGCCTGGAGTGTTCCCCTTGGCCAAAACTACGAGCAGTACTTC. This encodes CAWSVPLGQNYEQYF.

The sample holds many counts of this clonotype. The chain couples TRBV4-2 to TRBJ2-7; 9 positions match TRBD2. Trimming took 3 bases from V and 4 from J; bases not matched to a gene: 10. In germline, CDR1 is LGHNA, CDR2 YNFKEQ. This CDR3 has 16 residues. CDR3 amino acids: CASSQAFVAGVYEQYF. Written as DNA, the CDR3 is TGTGCCAGCAGCCAGGCTTTTGTAGCGGGGGTATACGAGCAGTACTTC.

This clonotype was seen many times. The V gene is TRBV25-1, the J gene TRBJ2-7, with D unresolved. The V gene lost 5 bases and the J gene lost 0 bases, with 11 bases spanning the gap. Germline loops: CDR1 MGHDK, CDR2 SYGVNS. CDR3 length: 14 amino acids. CDR3 nucleotide sequence: TGTGCCAGCAGTCGACCGCGGTACTCCTACGAGCAGTACTTC. Its protein is CASSRPRYSYEQYF.

The rearrangement joins TRBV9 to TRBJ1-1, with TRBD1 as a possible D gene (6 bases). V lost 4 bases, J lost 2 bases, and 12 bases lay in between. In germline, CDR1 is SGDLS, CDR2 YYNGEE. The CDR3 is 14 residues long. CDR3 in amino acids: CASSPRGANTEAFF. The CDR3 DNA sequence: TGTGCCAGCAGCCCCCGGGGGGCAAACACTGAAGCTTTCTTT.

The J gene is TRBJ1-2, the V gene TRBV6-2 or TRBV6-3; a possible D gene is TRBD1 (5 bases). The CDR3 is 15 amino acids. Trimming removed 6 bases at V and 1 base at J, with 15 bases between. Germline assignment: CDR1 MNHEY and CDR2 SVGEGT. The CDR3 loop reads CASSRPGTYNYGYTF. The CDR3 DNA reads as TGTGCCAGCAGCCGGCCAGGGACGTATAACTATGGCTACACCTTC.

This chain joins TRBV6-5 and TRBJ1-2; D is perhaps TRBD1 (6 bases). Germline lookup yields CDR1 MNHEY and CDR2 SVGAGI. Between the trimmed V and J ends, which lost 4 bases and 4 bases, there was a span of 16 bases. The CDR3 loop spans 15 amino acids. The CDR3 region is CASSSRQVEGYGYTF. CDR3 coding DNA: TGTGCCAGCAGTTCCCGACAGGTCGAGGGCTATGGCTACACCTTC.

At least ten counts were recorded for this clonotype. The chain carries TRBV29-1 and TRBJ2-5; 16 nucleotides agree with TRBD2. V was clipped by 2 bases and J by 5 bases; unmatched bases: 8. Germline V gene data show CDR1 as SQVTM and CDR2 as ANQGSEA. The CDR3 runs to 17 residues. CDR3: CSVEKVGLAGGRETQYF. Written as DNA, the CDR3 is TGCAGCGTTGAAAAAGTGGGACTAGCGGGGGGGCGGGAGACCCAGTACTTC.

In its sample, this clonotype was seen many times. This chain joins TRBV4-1 and TRBJ1-1, with D tentatively TRBD1 (6 bases). Trimming removed 2 bases from V and 3 bases from J, with 25 bases in between. The CDR3 contains 19 residues. The germline V gene encodes CDR1 MGHRA and CDR2 YSYEKL. CDR3 in amino acids: CASSQLPKVAGVRHTEAFF. CDR3 in DNA: TGCGCCAGCAGCCAACTTCCAAAGGTGGCAGGGGTTCGTCACACTGAAGCTTTCTTT.

This clonotype was picked up many times. This chain uses TRBV6-5 with TRBJ2-2, with 11 bases fitting TRBD2. This CDR3 contains 15 residues. Germline trimming cut 6 bases from V and 2 bases from J; bases unmatched to any gene: 2. CDR1 and CDR2 (germline): MNHEY, SVGAGI. The DNA of the CDR3 is TGTGCCAGCAGGCTAGCGGGGGGAAACACCGGGGAGCTGTTTTTT. Protein product: CASRLAGGNTGELFF.